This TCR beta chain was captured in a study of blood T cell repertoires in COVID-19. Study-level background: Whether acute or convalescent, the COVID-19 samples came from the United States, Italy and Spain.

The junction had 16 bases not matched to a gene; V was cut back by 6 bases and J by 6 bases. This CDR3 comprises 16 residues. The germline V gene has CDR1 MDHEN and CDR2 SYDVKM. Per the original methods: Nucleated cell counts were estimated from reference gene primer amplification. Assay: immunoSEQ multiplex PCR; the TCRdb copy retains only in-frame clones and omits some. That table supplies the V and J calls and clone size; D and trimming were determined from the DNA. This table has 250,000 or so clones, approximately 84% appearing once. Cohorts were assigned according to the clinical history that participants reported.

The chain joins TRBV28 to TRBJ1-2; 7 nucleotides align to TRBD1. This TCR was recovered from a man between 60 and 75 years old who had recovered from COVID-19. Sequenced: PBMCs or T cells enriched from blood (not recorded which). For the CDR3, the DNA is TGTGCCAGCAGCCTCCTCTTAAACGGACAGGCGAATGGCTACACCTTC. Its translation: CASSLLLNGQANGYTF.